Listed below are T cell receptor beta chains from one sample, sequenced in a study of graft-versus-host responses after intestinal transplantation. The data were produced by immunoSEQ multiplex PCR, yet TCRdb's version contains in-frame clones alone and is incomplete. Among 40,000 to 45,000 clones listed, 91% were seen once. Sequences were derived from PBMCs, sampled 300 to 320 days after intestinal transplant. These receptors came from a human patient who received an intestinal transplant, so some T cells may come from the graft donor. Both conserved end residues are part of each CDR3. A D gene is named only where the DNA matches it firmly. Part of the rows lack a size; the others show once, few, many or a class for expanded clones.

CDR3 protein	CDR3 DNA	clone size	V gene	D gene	J gene
CASSLGGRDYGYTF	TGTGCCAGCAGTTTGGGGGGGCGCGACTATGGCTACACCTTC	NA	TRBV28	NA	TRBJ1-2
CASSLAPVSPQHF	TGCGCCAGCAGCTTGGCCCCCGTCTCGCCCCAGCATTTT	NA	TRBV5-1	NA	TRBJ1-5
CASSYGQGIPQYF	TGTGCCAGCAGTTACGGACAGGGAATTCCCCAGTACTTC	NA	TRBV6-6	TRBD1	TRBJ2-5
CSGATGGWDTIYF	TGCAGCGGCGCTACAGGGGGCTGGGACACCATATATTTT	NA	TRBV29-1	TRBD1	TRBJ1-3
CASSLFRTNEKLFF	TGTGCCAGCAGCTTATTCAGAACTAATGAAAAACTGTTTTTT	NA	TRBV11-2	NA	TRBJ1-4
CASPGTDNEKLFF	TGTGCCAGCCCCGGGACAGATAATGAAAAACTGTTTTTT	NA	TRBV6-1	TRBD1	TRBJ1-4
CAWSLGLAGAGELFF	TGTGCCTGGAGTCTGGGACTAGCGGGGGCCGGGGAGCTGTTTTTT	NA	TRBV30	TRBD2	TRBJ2-2
CASSLVGGVNTEAFF	TGCGCCAGCAGCTTGGTCGGGGGTGTTAACACTGAAGCTTTCTTT	NA	TRBV5-1	NA	TRBJ1-1
CASNQGYNEQFF	TGTGCCAGCAACCAGGGATACAATGAGCAGTTCTTC	NA	TRBV2	NA	TRBJ2-1
CASSEVIEQYF	TGTGCCAGCAGTGAGGTCATCGAGCAGTACTTC	NA	TRBV6-1	NA	TRBJ2-7
CASSVDGTYYEQFF	TGTGCCAGCAGCGTAGATGGGACTTACTATGAGCAGTTCTTC	NA	TRBV9	NA	TRBJ2-1
CASSFPQGTTEAFF	TGTGCCAGCAGCTTTCCCCAGGGTACCACTGAAGCTTTCTTT	NA	TRBV12-1	NA	TRBJ1-1
CASSQALAGDGETQYF	TGCGCCAGCAGCCAAGCTCTAGCGGGGGATGGAGAGACCCAGTACTTC	NA	TRBV4-1	TRBD2	TRBJ2-5
CASSPRLAGGWETQYF	TGTGCCAGCAGCCCGAGACTAGCGGGGGGGTGGGAGACCCAGTACTTC	NA	TRBV4-2	TRBD2	TRBJ2-5
CASSLRGSYNEQFF	TGCGCCAGCAGCTTAAGGGGATCCTACAATGAGCAGTTCTTC	NA	TRBV4-1	NA	TRBJ2-1
CASSHGGGRYGTDTQYF	TGCGCCAGCAGCCATGGCGGGGGCCGGTACGGCACAGATACGCAGTATTTT	NA	TRBV4-1	NA	TRBJ2-3
CASTKDGTGVHEQYF	TGTGCCAGCACCAAGGACGGGACAGGAGTCCACGAGCAGTACTTC	NA	TRBV6-5	TRBD1	TRBJ2-7
CATLAGFTDTQYF	TGTGCCACGTTAGCGGGGTTCACAGATACGCAGTATTTT	NA	TRBV2	TRBD2	TRBJ2-3
CASSTTGLANTEAFF	TGCGCCAGCTCAACGACGGGTTTAGCAAATACTGAAGCTTTCTTT	NA	TRBV5-1	NA	TRBJ1-1
CASSVESFTDTQYF	TGTGCCAGCAGCGTAGAGTCGTTCACAGATACGCAGTATTTT	NA	TRBV9	NA	TRBJ2-3
CATSRALRTVNYGYTF	TGTGCCACCAGCAGAGCCTTAAGGACAGTTAACTATGGCTACACCTTC	NA	TRBV15	NA	TRBJ1-2
CASSSPLRTSGRNREQFF	TGTGCCAGCAGTTCCCCCTTGCGGACTAGCGGGAGGAATCGTGAGCAGTTCTTC	NA	TRBV28	TRBD2	TRBJ2-1
CASSRPEKEETQYF	TGTGCCAGCAGCAGACCCGAAAAGGAGGAGACCCAGTACTTC	few	TRBV7-3	NA	TRBJ2-5
CASSEVGSGGNTEAFF	TGTGCCAGCAGTGAAGTGGGGTCCGGGGGGAACACTGAAGCTTTCTTT	NA	TRBV2	NA	TRBJ1-1
CASSDGVGGTQYF	TGTGCCAGCAGTGATGGGGTCGGGGGGACCCAGTACTTC	NA	TRBV6-1	NA	TRBJ2-5
CASSGGGTEAFF	TGTGCCAGCAGTGGGGGGGGCACTGAAGCTTTCTTT	NA	TRBV6-8	NA	TRBJ1-1
CASRTGTAYEQYF	TGTGCCAGCAGGACCGGGACAGCCTACGAGCAGTACTTC	NA	TRBV6-1	TRBD1	TRBJ2-7
CASSLTGVTYEQYF	TGCGCCAGCAGCTTGACAGGAGTCACCTACGAGCAGTACTTC	NA	TRBV5-1	NA	TRBJ2-7
CASNQETGGFYEQYF	TGCGCCAGCAACCAAGAGACAGGGGGCTTCTACGAGCAGTACTTC	once	TRBV4-1	TRBD1	TRBJ2-7
CASSQAQGIVNYGYTF	TGCGCCAGCAGCCAAGCCCAGGGAATTGTTAACTATGGCTACACCTTC	NA	TRBV4-1	NA	TRBJ1-2
CASSLGGYNEQFF	TGTGCCAGCAGCTTGGGCGGCTACAATGAGCAGTTCTTC	NA	TRBV5-6	NA	TRBJ2-1
CASSLLAGGPDTQYF	TGTGCCAGCAGCTTATTAGCGGGAGGGCCCGATACGCAGTATTTT	NA	TRBV5-4	TRBD2	TRBJ2-3
CASLQGWPNYGYTF	TGTGCCAGTCTACAGGGGTGGCCTAACTATGGCTACACCTTC	NA	TRBV19	TRBD1	TRBJ1-2
CASTNRVEAFF	TGTGCCAGCACCAATCGGGTTGAAGCTTTCTTT	NA	TRBV6-1	NA	TRBJ1-1
CASSYMSSSGNTIYF	TGTGCCAGCAGCTACATGTCGAGCTCTGGAAACACCATATATTTT	NA	TRBV11-2	NA	TRBJ1-3
CASSSGQGYNSPLHF	TGTGCCAGCAGTTCAGGACAGGGCTATAATTCACCCCTCCACTTT	NA	TRBV6-5	TRBD1	TRBJ1-6
CASSYGPGEDEKLFF	TGTGCCAGCAGTTACGGACCCGGGGAAGATGAAAAACTGTTTTTT	NA	TRBV6-6	NA	TRBJ1-4
CASSHLAGLTYEQYF	TGTGCCAGCAGTCACCTAGCAGGGCTCACTTACGAGCAGTACTTC	NA	TRBV6-1	NA	TRBJ2-7
CASSLDQVSYEQYF	TGTGCCAGCAGTTTGGACCAGGTCTCCTACGAGCAGTACTTC	few	TRBV6-6	NA	TRBJ2-7
CASSDIMNTEAFF	TGCGCCAGCAGCGACATCATGAACACTGAAGCTTTCTTT	NA	TRBV4-1	NA	TRBJ1-1
CASSTGQTNGPQHF	TGTGCCAGCAGCACGGGACAGACTAATGGGCCCCAGCATTTT	NA	TRBV5-5	TRBD1	TRBJ1-5